A selection of T cell receptor beta chains follows, all from one sample in a study of shared clonotypes between healthy human individuals. Clones were read by immunoSEQ multiplex PCR, and TCRdb kept only the in-frame ones, dropping some. The table has about 2 million clones, 95% seen once. The sample consisted of naive CD4+ T cells sorted from blood. These receptors all come from a man younger than 30 in good health. Both conserved end residues are part of each CDR3. Each record gives: V gene, J gene, clone size, D gene, CDR3 DNA, CDR3 protein. A D gene is named only where the DNA matches it firmly. Only part of the rows carry a size: once, few, many, or a class if the clone is expanded.

TRBV4-3	TRBJ2-7	NA	NA	TGCGCCAGCAGCCAAACCGGGGGCTACGAGCAGTACTTC	CASSQTGGYEQYF
TRBV5-1	TRBJ2-7	NA	NA	TGCGCCAGCAGCTTGGACGGCAGCTCCTACGAGCAGTACTTC	CASSLDGSSYEQYF
TRBV7-2	TRBJ1-3	NA	TRBD1	TGTGCCAGCAGCCCACGGACAGGGGTTGTAAACACCATATATTTT	CASSPRTGVVNTIYF
TRBV19	TRBJ2-1	NA	TRBD1	TGTGCCAGTAGTCGGACAGGGTGGCAGTTCTTC	CASSRTGWQFF
TRBV4-1	TRBJ1-2	few	TRBD1	TGCGCCAGCAGCCACAGGACAGGGGAAAGCAACTATGGCTACACCTTC	CASSHRTGESNYGYTF
TRBV5-1	TRBJ2-7	NA	NA	TGCGCCAGCAGCTTCTCACTAGGGCCCTACGAGCAGTACTTC	CASSFSLGPYEQYF
TRBV5-1	TRBJ2-3	NA	NA	TGCGCCAGTGCAGGGGGAGGGTCGGCAGATACGCAGTATTTT	CASAGGGSADTQYF
TRBV28	TRBJ1-6	NA	NA	TGTGCCAGCAGTTTGGCAGGGCCGAGTAATTCACCCCTCCACTTT	CASSLAGPSNSPLHF
TRBV9	TRBJ2-5	NA	NA	TGTGCCAGCAGCGTGGAAGGGTCGGAGACCCAGTACTTC	CASSVEGSETQYF
TRBV10-1	TRBJ2-7	NA	NA	TGCGCCAGCAGTGTCGCCGGGGTGGGGCCCACCTACGAGCAGTACTTC	CASSVAGVGPTYEQYF
TRBV18	TRBJ2-3	NA	NA	TGTGCCAGCTCGCGGTCTCTAATGGTTGGGGGCACGGATACGCAGTATTTT	CASSRSLMVGGTDTQYF
TRBV6-6	TRBJ2-7	once	TRBD2	TGTGCCAGCAGTTCCCCGAAGAGCGGGATAAGGTACGAGCAGTACTTC	CASSSPKSGIRYEQYF
TRBV7-3	TRBJ2-5	NA	NA	TGTGCCAGCAGCATACGGGGGGCGCGCGAAGAGACCCAGTACTTC	CASSIRGAREETQYF
TRBV29-1	TRBJ1-2	NA	NA	TGCAGCGTTGAAGAGAACCGGCGCTACACCTTC	CSVEENRRYTF
TRBV5-1	TRBJ1-5	NA	NA	TGCGCCAGCAGCCCTAAGCCAGACAGCAATCAGCCCCAGCATTTT	CASSPKPDSNQPQHF
TRBV6-5	TRBJ1-1	NA	NA	TGTGCCAGCAGTTACTCAGGGACCTCAAACACTGAAGCTTTCTTT	CASSYSGTSNTEAFF
TRBV5-1	TRBJ1-1	NA	NA	TGCGCCAGCAGCTTGTCTTCACCATCGGACACTGAAGCTTTCTTT	CASSLSSPSDTEAFF
TRBV11-2	TRBJ1-1	NA	NA	TGTGCCAGCAGCTTAGGAGGGGCCACTGAAGCTTTCTTT	CASSLGGATEAFF
TRBV4-2	TRBJ2-1	once	TRBD1	TGTGCCAGCAGCCAGGACAGGGTCGGGGATGAGCAGTTCTTC	CASSQDRVGDEQFF
TRBV6-1	TRBJ2-4	NA	TRBD2	TGTGCCAGCACTAGCGGGGAGAACATTCAGTACTTC	CASTSGENIQYF
TRBV7-2	TRBJ2-7	once	TRBD2	TGTGCCAGCAGCTTAGCGAGTCGTACTAGCGGCGAGCAGTACTTC	CASSLASRTSGEQYF
TRBV10-2	TRBJ2-2	NA	TRBD1	TGCGCCACCGCCCCGAAACAGGGGGCGCCGGGGGAGCTGTTTTTT	CATAPKQGAPGELFF
TRBV28	TRBJ2-3	NA	NA	TGTGCCAGCAGTTCATCATCTCTAGCCGGCACAGATACGCAGTATTTT	CASSSSSLAGTDTQYF
TRBV5-1	TRBJ1-4	NA	NA	TGCGCCAGCAGCTTGTCCCTTCATGAAAAACTGTTTTTT	CASSLSLHEKLFF
TRBV10-3	TRBJ2-7	NA	NA	TGTGCCATCAGTGAGTCTGGCGGAGCCTCCTACGAGCAGTACTTC	CAISESGGASYEQYF
TRBV18	TRBJ2-5	NA	NA	TGTGCCAGCTCACCACCGGGGCAGGAGACCCAGTACTTC	CASSPPGQETQYF
TRBV2	TRBJ2-7	NA	NA	TGTGCCGGCAGGGAGCTTCCCTACGAGCAGTACTTC	CAGRELPYEQYF
TRBV19	TRBJ1-6	NA	NA	TGTGCCAGTAGAACCCCTCAGGGGTCGTATAATTCACCCCTCCACTTT	CASRTPQGSYNSPLHF
TRBV7-9	TRBJ2-7	NA	TRBD1	TGTGCCAGCAGCCTCCCGGACAGGAGCTCCTACGAGCAGTACTTC	CASSLPDRSSYEQYF
TRBV28	TRBJ1-2	NA	NA	TGTGCCAGCAGCCCTTCGGGATCTAACTATGGCTACACCTTC	CASSPSGSNYGYTF
TRBV6-1	TRBJ1-1	NA	NA	TGTGCCAGCAGTGTTGGACTCCCCGGCACTGAAGCTTTCTTT	CASSVGLPGTEAFF
TRBV6-5	TRBJ2-7	NA	NA	TGTGCCAGCAGCCGCGCAGTGACTTCCTACGAGCAGTACTTC	CASSRAVTSYEQYF
TRBV18	TRBJ2-4	NA	TRBD2	TGTGCCAGCTCACCACTAGGGACTAGCGGGGGCAAAAACATTCAGTACTTC	CASSPLGTSGGKNIQYF
TRBV2	TRBJ2-5	NA	TRBD2	TGTGCCAGCAGTGAAGAGATGACTAGCGGAGAGACCCAGTACTTC	CASSEEMTSGETQYF
TRBV10-3	TRBJ2-3	NA	NA	TGTGCCATCCACGGCACAACCACAGATACGCAGTATTTT	CAIHGTTTDTQYF
TRBV30	TRBJ2-1	NA	NA	TGTGCCTGGAAGGACCTAGGGAATGAGCAGTTCTTC	CAWKDLGNEQFF
TRBV30	TRBJ1-1	NA	NA	TGTGCCTGGAGTCCCTGGGGCTCTTCGGACCCTGAAGCTTTCTTT	CAWSPWGSSDPEAFF
TRBV28	TRBJ1-5	NA	NA	TGTGCCAGCAGTCGAGACCGTAGCAATCAGCCCCAGCATTTT	CASSRDRSNQPQHF
TRBV6-6	TRBJ2-1	NA	TRBD2	TGTGCCAGCAGCCGCGGGGGGCGTAATGAGCAGTTCTTC	CASSRGGRNEQFF
TRBV5-6	TRBJ2-5	NA	TRBD2	TGTGCCAGCAGCTTGTTAGCGGGGGCTTGGGAGACCCAGTACTTC	CASSLLAGAWETQYF
TRBV5-1	TRBJ2-5	once	NA	TGCGCCAGCAGCCCCCGCGGGGCGGACCAAGAGACCCAGTACTTC	CASSPRGADQETQYF
TRBV29-1	TRBJ2-1	NA	NA	TGCAGCGTTGCCTCAGACTCCTACAATGAGCAGTTCTTC	CSVASDSYNEQFF
TRBV6-6	TRBJ1-3	NA	NA	TGTGCCAGCACTAAGGGACGGGACTCTGGAAACACCATATATTTT	CASTKGRDSGNTIYF
TRBV6-5	TRBJ1-1	NA	NA	TGTGCCAGCAGTTCCACGGGTACTGAAGCTTTCTTT	CASSSTGTEAFF
TRBV6-1	TRBJ1-5	NA	TRBD1	TGTGCCAGCAGTGAAGCTCCGACAGGGGTCAATCAGCCCCAGCATTTT	CASSEAPTGVNQPQHF
TRBV2	TRBJ2-3	NA	NA	TGTGCCAGCAGTGAGGGCAGGGTACGGGCAGATACGCAGTATTTT	CASSEGRVRADTQYF
TRBV4-1	TRBJ2-5	NA	NA	TGCGCCAGCAGCCAAGAGAGGGGGGGGCCGGACCAAGAGACCCAGTACTTC	CASSQERGGPDQETQYF
TRBV5-6	TRBJ1-3	NA	NA	TGTGCCAGCAGCTTGCCAGACAGCTCTGGAAACACCATATATTTT	CASSLPDSSGNTIYF
TRBV20-1	TRBJ1-2	NA	NA	TGCAGTGTGGGGATGCGGAGTGGCTACACCTTC	CSVGMRSGYTF